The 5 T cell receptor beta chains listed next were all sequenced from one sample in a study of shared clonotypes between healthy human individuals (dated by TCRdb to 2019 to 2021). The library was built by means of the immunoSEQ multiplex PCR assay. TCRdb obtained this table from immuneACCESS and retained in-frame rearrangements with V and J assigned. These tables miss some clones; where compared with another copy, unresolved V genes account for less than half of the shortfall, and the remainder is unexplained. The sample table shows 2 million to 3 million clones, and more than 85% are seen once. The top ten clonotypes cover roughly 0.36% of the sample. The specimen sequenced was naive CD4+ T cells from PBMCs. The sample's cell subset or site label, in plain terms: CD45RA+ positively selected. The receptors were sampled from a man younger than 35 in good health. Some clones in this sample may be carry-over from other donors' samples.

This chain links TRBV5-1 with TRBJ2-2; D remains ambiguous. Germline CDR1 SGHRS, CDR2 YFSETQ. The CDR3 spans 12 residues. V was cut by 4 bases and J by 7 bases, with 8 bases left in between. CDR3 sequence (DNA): TGCGCCAGCAGCGGTCCCCTCGGGGAGCTGTTTTTT. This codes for CASSGPLGELFF.

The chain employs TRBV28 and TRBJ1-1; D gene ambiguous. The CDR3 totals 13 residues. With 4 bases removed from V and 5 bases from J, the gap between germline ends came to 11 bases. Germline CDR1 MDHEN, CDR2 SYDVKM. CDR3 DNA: TGTGCCAGCAGTTCTCGTGACGGAACTGAAGCTTTCTTT. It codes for CASSSRDGTEAFF. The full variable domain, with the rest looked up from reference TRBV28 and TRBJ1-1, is DVKVTQSSRYLVKRTGEKVFLECVQDMDHENMFWYRQDPGLGLRLIYFSYDVKMKEKGDIPEGYSVSREKKERFSLILESASTNQTSMYLCASSSRDGTEAFFGQGTRLTVV.

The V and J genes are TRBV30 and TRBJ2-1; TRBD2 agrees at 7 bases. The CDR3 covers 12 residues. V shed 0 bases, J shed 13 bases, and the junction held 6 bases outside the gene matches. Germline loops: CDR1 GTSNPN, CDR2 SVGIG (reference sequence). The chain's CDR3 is CAWSVRGRDQFF. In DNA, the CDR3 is TGTGCCTGGAGTGTACGTGGGAGGGACCAGTTCTTC.

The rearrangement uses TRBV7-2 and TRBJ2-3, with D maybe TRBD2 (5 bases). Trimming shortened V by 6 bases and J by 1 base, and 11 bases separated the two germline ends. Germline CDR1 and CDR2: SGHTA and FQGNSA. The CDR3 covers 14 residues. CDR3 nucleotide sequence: TGTGCCAGCAGGGGGTCGCGGGGCACAGATACGCAGTATTTT. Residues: CASRGSRGTDTQYF.

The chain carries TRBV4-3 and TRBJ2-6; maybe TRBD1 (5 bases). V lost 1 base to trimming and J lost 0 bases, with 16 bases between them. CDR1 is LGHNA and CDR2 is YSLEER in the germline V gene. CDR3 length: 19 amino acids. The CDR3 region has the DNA TGCGCCAGCAGCCAAGGGGTAGGGGCCCTACTCTCTGGGGCCAACGTCCTGACTTTC. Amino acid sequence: CASSQGVGALLSGANVLTF.